Described below is a single TCR beta chain sequence and its context. Its antigen is currently unknown. The data are from a study of monozygotic twins with inflammatory bowel disease. Study-wide findings and caveats: Immunosuppressive treatments differing between patients may have added repertoire variability. Those with IBD had lower TCRbeta diversity (inverse Simpson) than their healthy co-twins did. For repertoire similarity, concordant twins did not differ from discordant twins, possibly because power was limited.

With the 5' RACE reads reprocessed, TCRdb shows one record per CDR3 protein and no DNA. Across about 440,000 distinct CDR3 sequences, the top ten clones capture about 2.4% of the sample. Germline values: CDR1 MDHEN, CDR2 SYDVKM. The CDR3 covers 15 residues. Sequences were obtained from blood. This rearrangement joins TRBV28 to TRBJ2-7. The sequence came from a human donor with ulcerative colitis or Crohn's disease, or a healthy co-twin of an affected twin (not recorded which). The CDR3 loop is CASSPQGRSSYEQYF.